The TCR beta chain described here comes from a study of T cells after yellow fever vaccination. This clonotype was counted ten times or more. No antigen is known for it. Study-wide results and limits: A secondary response was less intense yet reached its peak sooner, at day 5 versus 15.

V gave up 2 bases and J gave up 3 bases; unmatched junction bases: 7. Germline-derived CDR1 and CDR2 are GTSNPN and SVGIG (reference sequence). The CDR3 runs 14 residues. TCR cDNA was made by 5'RACE template switching, adding a universal primer site and UMIs. TCRdb itself ran the 5' RACE reads through MiXCR, one entry per CDR3 protein. This table has 100,000 to 150,000 distinct CDR3 sequences, more than 7.5% appearing once. The chain carries TRBV30 and TRBJ2-7; 7 bases align to TRBD1. This material consisted of CD8+ T cells sorted from PBMCs, taken on the day of the yellow fever booster vaccination. The TCR was taken from a man between 18 and 29 years old who received the YFV17D yellow fever vaccine. The CDR3 nucleotides read TGTGCCTGGAGTCCCCAGGGGGTGGACTACGAGCAGTACTTC. The encoded protein is CAWSPQGVDYEQYF.